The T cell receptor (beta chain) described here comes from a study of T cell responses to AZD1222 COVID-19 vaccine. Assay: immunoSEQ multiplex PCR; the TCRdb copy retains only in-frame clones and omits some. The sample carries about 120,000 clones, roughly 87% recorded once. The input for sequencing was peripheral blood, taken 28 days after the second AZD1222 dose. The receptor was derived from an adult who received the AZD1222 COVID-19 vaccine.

CDR3: CASSLVGGNSPLHF. CDR3 nucleotide sequence: TGTGCCAGCAGCTTAGTAGGGGGGAATTCACCCCTCCACTTT. The V gene is TRBV11-2, the J gene TRBJ1-6, with D perhaps matching TRBD1 (6 bases). V was shortened by 1 base and J by 7 bases, with 8 bases between the two germline ends. CDR1 is SGHAT, CDR2 FQNNGV, per germline. CDR3 length: 14 residues.